Sequencing of this T cell receptor (beta chain) was carried out in a study of shared clonotypes between healthy human individuals (dated by TCRdb to between 2020 and 2021). About the full investigation: The cohort included three men and a couple of women between 18 and 49 years of age. For each donor, CD4 naive and CD4 memory were each run on three plates, CD8 naive on two plates, and CD8 memory on one plate. Per donor, leukapheresis produced somewhere between about 0.94 and 10 billion PBMCs. Blood TCR repertoires of five healthy adults were deeply sequenced to estimate repertoire size and the extent of clonotype sharing between individuals. To increase sequencing depth and limit assay-specific biases, TCR repertoire library preparation and sequencing were carried out by different laboratories using diverse techniques.

TCR CDR3 regions were amplified from genomic DNA by multiplex PCR using the deep immunoSEQ assay. Genomic DNA extracted from each cell subset was distributed evenly over all wells of several immunoSEQ 96-well plates, and each plate served as one replicate. For sorted subsets, each replicate PCR was loaded with 200 ng genomic DNA, equivalent to some 27,000 T cell genomes. The purified libraries were quantified using a Qubit 3.0 fluorometer, sized with a Bioanalyzer 2100, and then quantified again using the KAPA Library Quantification kit. Every immunoSEQ 96-well plate was sequenced on a dedicated single-read 150-cycle Illumina NextSeq 550 flow cell. As for the authors' bioinformatics: Because only junctional sequences without quality scores were contained in the immunoSEQ output, filtering matching that applied to full-length reads could not be performed. To assign V/J genes and CDR3, sequences were annotated against IMGT germline references using PyIR, a Python wrapper for IgBLAST v1.9. Reads were removed for weak V/J assignments (E-value above 1e-6), missing CDR3, stop codons, out-of-frame junctions, or ambiguous translated residues. V3J clonotypes were defined as sequences sharing the same inferred V gene, J gene, and CDR3 amino acid sequence. To compute the percentage overlap between repertoires, the number of shared unique clonotypes was divided by the size of the smaller repertoire. Repertoire richness was assessed with RTK rarefaction, the Chao1 estimator, and Recon v2.1 estimates of unobserved clonotypes. Generation probabilities for all TCRbeta clonotypes obtained by the gDNA method from a handful of donors were computed using OLGA. TCRdb provides this immuneACCESS table in a form limited to in-frame rearrangements. Some clones are lacking; in checked studies, under half of them reflect an unresolved V gene, and why the rest are absent is not known. The V and J calls and clone size are taken from that table; D and trimming were inferred from the DNA. The sample table shows 950,000 to 1,100,000 clones, and about 75% are seen once. The ten largest clones add up to approximately 1.5% of the sample.

Healthy HIV-negative adults with no recently reported acute infections or vaccinations were included as donors. Every donor was a Caucasian adult living in Nashville, Tennessee, USA. Magnetic negative selection was used to enrich CD4+ T cells, after which naive cells were positively selected on CD45RA and the negative fraction became the memory subset. After blood collection by leukapheresis, PBMCs were isolated using Ficoll-Histopaque density gradient centrifugation and then cryopreserved in the vapor phase of liquid nitrogen. Analytical flow cytometry was used to check the purity and quantity of every magnetically sorted T cell population. Genomic DNA was isolated from every sorted fraction and measured by UV absorbance on a Nanodrop 2000c. Of note for this clone: Its antigen is currently not known. No base quality information exists; no much larger clone differs at one position. This same CDR3 is encoded by further DNA sequences in the sample.

Overall study outcomes, separate from this receptor: About 5% of naive CD4, 3.5% of naive CD8, 2.3% of memory CD4, and 0.4% of memory CD8 clonotypes were shared across a few donors. Sampling was restricted to blood, and TCR repertoires in tissues likely differ from the TCR repertoires found in blood. Naive subsets generally had larger estimated clonotype richness than memory subsets. The small number of donors limited the genetic and exposure-history diversity represented. Higher generation probabilities were observed for clonotypes shared by all four sorted-subset donors than for non-shared clonotypes. Based on pairwise subsampling, the degree of clonotype sharing among donors was expected to be affected by sequencing depth. Even with the large sequencing depth, rarefaction of the sorted-subset datasets indicated that sequencing was incomplete.

At the junction V is shortened by 4 bases and J by 4 bases, with 11 bases in between. From the cysteine through the phenylalanine, the CDR3 covers 13 amino acids. The only DNA kept is the CDR3, 39 bases in frame from the first base. Taken from the germline V gene (reference sequence), the CDR1 and CDR2 loops are SGHNT and YYREEE. Sequencing was performed on memory CD4+ T cells sorted from blood. The cell subset or site tag for this specimen amounts to: CD45RA-negative fraction. The sequence was obtained from a man aged 18 to 30 in good health. The rearranged chain carries TRBV5-4 and TRBJ1-2, with TRBD1 tentatively as D gene (6 bases match). CDR3 region: CASSPDRPYGYTF. The DNA sequence is as follows: TGTGCCAGCAGCCCGGACAGACCCTATGGCTACACCTTC.